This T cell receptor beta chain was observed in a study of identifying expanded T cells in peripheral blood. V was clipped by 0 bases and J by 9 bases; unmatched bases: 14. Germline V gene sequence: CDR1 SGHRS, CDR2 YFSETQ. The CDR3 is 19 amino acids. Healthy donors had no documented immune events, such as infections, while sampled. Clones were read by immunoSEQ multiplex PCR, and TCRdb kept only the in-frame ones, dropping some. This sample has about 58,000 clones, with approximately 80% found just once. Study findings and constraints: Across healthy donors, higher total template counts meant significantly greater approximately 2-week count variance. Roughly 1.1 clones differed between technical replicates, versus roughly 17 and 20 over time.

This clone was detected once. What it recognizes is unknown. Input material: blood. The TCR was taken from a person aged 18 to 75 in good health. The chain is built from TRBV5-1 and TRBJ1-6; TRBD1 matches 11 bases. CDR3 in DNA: TGCGCCAGCAGCTTGGCCCCCCCAGGACAGGGGGCCTCGGGTTCACCCCTCCACTTT. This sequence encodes CASSLAPPGQGASGSPLHF.